This T cell receptor beta chain was retrieved from a study of blood T cells in healthy people across ages. Notes on the study in general: Any conclusive comparison of naive versus antigen-experienced cells was prevented by using unsorted PBMCs. Roughly linearly, TCR beta diversity per million T cells fell as age increased.

This CDR3 has 14 residues. V was pared by 0 bases and J by 1 base, with 6 bases between. Germline CDR1 SGHDN, CDR2 FVKESK. A J-beta primer mix and a sample-barcoded 5' primer were used in a second PCR of roughly 6 to 12 cycles. TCRdb reprocessed the 5' RACE reads via MiXCR and lists one record per CDR3 protein. The sample comprises 2 million or so distinct CDR3 sequences, 49% of which are singletons, and approximately 2% rests with the top ten. Notes on this clonotype: Antigen specificity is unknown.

Source material: blood. The TCR comes from a woman in her thirties or forties in good health. This chain links TRBV14 with TRBJ1-1; D is unresolved. The CDR3 sequence is CASSQEVPNTEAFF. The CDR3 DNA sequence: TGTGCCAGCAGCCAAGAGGTCCCGAACACTGAAGCTTTCTTT.